The entry below describes one TCR beta chain. It has no known antigen specificity. The input lacks base qualities; no much larger clone sits a single base away. The immunoSEQ Assay, a bias-controlled multiplex PCR, was used to amplify TCRbeta CDR3 regions from genomic DNA. The original methods were these. Within the assay, amplification of reference gene primers was used to estimate how many nucleated cells each sample contained. To quantify the absolute abundance of each unique TCRbeta CDR3 rearrangement, sequence reads were collapsed and filtered. For each sample, productive Simpson clonality was calculated by taking the square root of Simpson's diversity index across productive rearrangements. The table comes from immuneACCESS by way of TCRdb, which keeps in-frame sequences with V and J called. Part of the clones is missing from these tables; in studies checked, under half for an unresolved V gene and the rest for unknown reasons. Clonal size and the V and J genes are those of that table, whereas D and trimming came from the DNA. Within this sample are about 400,000 clones, with about nine tenths of them counted one time only. Of the sample, approximately 1.4% falls within the top ten clones.

The CDR3 has 13 amino acids, counting the end cysteine and phenylalanine. Only CDR3 DNA remains: 39 bases, in frame from the first base. CDR1 LNHDA and CDR2 SQIVND are derived from the germline V gene (reference sequence). Trimming takes 10 bases off V and 2 bases off J; junction bases not matched to a gene: 7. The entry originates in a study of blood T cell repertoires in COVID-19 (TCRdb year 2020). Looking at the study overall: Samples covering the acute and convalescent phases of COVID-19 were provided by collaborators in the United States, Italy and Spain. The material from the prospective study consisted of cDNA or gDNA derived from T cells, B-cell-depleted T cells, or PBMCs. The dataset comprised deeply sampled blood TCRbeta repertoires from subjects exposed to, actively infected with, or recovered from COVID-19. The repertoires were released in a freely available public database meant as a resource for research on the immune response to SARS-CoV-2. Samples were obtained from the ongoing ImmuneRACE study (first 160 participants) and from 950 to 1,500 subjects provided by 6 global collaborators. Nearly every sample came with metadata listing a de-identified subject ID, COVID-19 status, age in years and sex. Where available, HLA class I and class II types were taken from metadata supplied by the sample provider and were not determined by assay-based typing.

General findings and caveats noted by the study authors: How much clinical and demographic metadata was included differed by source and by participant, and the metadata was provided uncurated.

Whole blood was collected in K2EDTA tubes by collaborating institutions according to the institutions' own protocols. For TCRbeta analysis, collaborator samples were shipped as frozen whole blood, as isolated PBMCs, or as DNA extracted from either sample type. The sample was peripheral blood. The sequence was obtained from a woman aged 25-40 years with active or convalescent COVID-19. This chain joins TRBV19 to TRBJ2-7; 8 bases in the junction line up with TRBD2. The DNA sequence follows: TGTGCCACCGGACCGGGACTAGCCTACGAGCAGTACTTC. It encodes CATGPGLAYEQYF.